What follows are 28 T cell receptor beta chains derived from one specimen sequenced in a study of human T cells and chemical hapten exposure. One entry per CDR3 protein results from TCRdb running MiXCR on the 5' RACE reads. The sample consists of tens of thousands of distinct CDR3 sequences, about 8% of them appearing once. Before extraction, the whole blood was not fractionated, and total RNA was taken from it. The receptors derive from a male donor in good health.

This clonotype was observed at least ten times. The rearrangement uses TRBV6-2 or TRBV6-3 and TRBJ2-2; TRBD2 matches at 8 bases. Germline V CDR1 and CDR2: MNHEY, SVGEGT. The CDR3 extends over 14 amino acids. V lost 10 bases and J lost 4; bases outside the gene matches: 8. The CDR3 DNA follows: TGTGCCACCCGTAGCGGGACCACCACCGGGGAGCTGTTTTTT. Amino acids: CATRSGTTTGELFF.

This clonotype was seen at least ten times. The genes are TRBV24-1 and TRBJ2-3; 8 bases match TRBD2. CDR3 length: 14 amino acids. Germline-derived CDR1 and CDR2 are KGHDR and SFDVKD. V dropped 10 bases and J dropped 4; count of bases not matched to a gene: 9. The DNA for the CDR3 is TGTGCCACAGGAAGCGGGAGTAACCCAGATACGCAGTATTTT. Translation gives CATGSGSNPDTQYF.

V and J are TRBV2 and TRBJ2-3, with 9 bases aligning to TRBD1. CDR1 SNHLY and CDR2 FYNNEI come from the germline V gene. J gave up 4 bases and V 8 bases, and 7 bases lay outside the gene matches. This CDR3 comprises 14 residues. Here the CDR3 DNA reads TGTGCCAGCCAACGGGACAGGGTGGCAGATACGCAGTATTTT. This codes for CASQRDRVADTQYF.

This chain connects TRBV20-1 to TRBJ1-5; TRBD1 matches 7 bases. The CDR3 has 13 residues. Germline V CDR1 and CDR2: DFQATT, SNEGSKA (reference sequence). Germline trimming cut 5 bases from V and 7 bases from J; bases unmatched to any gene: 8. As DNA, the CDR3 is TGCAGTGCTGCACCGGGACAGCCACAGCCCCAGCATTTT. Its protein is CSAAPGQPQPQHF.

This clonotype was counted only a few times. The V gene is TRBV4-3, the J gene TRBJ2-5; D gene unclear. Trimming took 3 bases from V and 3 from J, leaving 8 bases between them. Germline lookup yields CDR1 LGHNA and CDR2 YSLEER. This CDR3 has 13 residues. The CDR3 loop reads CASSHGPKETQYF. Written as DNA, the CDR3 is TGCGCCAGCAGCCACGGACCTAAAGAGACCCAGTACTTC.

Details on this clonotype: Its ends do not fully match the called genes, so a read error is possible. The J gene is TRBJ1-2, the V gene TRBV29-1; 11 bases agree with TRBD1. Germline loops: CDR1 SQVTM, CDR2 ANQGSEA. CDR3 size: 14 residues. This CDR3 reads CSVFGTGGNYGDTF. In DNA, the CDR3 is TGCAGCGTTTTTGGGACAGGGGGAAACTATGGCGACACCTTC.

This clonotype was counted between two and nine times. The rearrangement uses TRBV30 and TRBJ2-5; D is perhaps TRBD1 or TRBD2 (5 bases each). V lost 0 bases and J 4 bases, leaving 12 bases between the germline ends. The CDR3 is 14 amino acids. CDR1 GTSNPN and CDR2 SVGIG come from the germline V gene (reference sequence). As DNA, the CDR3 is TGTGCCTGGAGTGTAGGTGGGGGTAGAGAGACCCAGTACTTC. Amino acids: CAWSVGGGRETQYF.

Here the CDR3 DNA reads TGCGCCAGCAGCCAAGTAGCGGAGAACTACAATGAGCAGTTCTTC. This encodes CASSQVAENYNEQFF. This chain joins TRBV4-1 and TRBJ2-1; possibly TRBD2 for D (6 bases). Trimming left V 1 base short and J 3 bases short, with 10 bases between. Germline CDR1 and CDR2: MGHRA and YSYEKL. This CDR3 has 15 amino acids.

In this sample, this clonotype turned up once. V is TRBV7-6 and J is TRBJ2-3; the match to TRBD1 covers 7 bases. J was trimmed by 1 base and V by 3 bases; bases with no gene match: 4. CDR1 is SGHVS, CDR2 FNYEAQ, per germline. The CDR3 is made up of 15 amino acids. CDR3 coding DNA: TGTGCCAGCAGCTTGGGCGGACAGGGCACAGATACGCAGTATTTT. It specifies CASSLGGQGTDTQYF.

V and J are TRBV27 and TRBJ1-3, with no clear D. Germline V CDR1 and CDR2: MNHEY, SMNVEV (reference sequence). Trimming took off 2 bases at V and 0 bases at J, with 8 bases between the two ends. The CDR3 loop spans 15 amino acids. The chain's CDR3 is CASSLDRSSGNTIYF. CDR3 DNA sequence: TGTGCCAGCAGTTTAGATCGAAGCTCTGGAAACACCATATATTTT.

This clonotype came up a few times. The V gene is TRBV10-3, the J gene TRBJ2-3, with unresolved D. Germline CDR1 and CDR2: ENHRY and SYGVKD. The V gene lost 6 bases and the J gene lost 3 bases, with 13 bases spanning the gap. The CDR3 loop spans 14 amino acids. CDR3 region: CAIRNQLATDTQYF. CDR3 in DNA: TGTGCCATCAGGAATCAGCTGGCGACAGATACGCAGTATTTT.

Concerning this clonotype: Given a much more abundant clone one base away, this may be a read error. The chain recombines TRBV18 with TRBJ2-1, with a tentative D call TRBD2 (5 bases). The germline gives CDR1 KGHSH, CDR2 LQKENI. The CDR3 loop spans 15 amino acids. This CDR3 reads CASSPRTGISNERFF. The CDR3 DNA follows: TGTGCCAGCTCACCAAGGACGGGAATATCGAATGAGCGGTTCTTC.

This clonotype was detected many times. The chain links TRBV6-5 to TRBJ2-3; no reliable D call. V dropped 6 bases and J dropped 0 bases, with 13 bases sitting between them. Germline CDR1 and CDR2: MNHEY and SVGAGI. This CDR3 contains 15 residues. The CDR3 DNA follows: TGTGCCAGCAGGGCGGCGGTGACTAGCACAGATACGCAGTATTTT. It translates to CASRAAVTSTDTQYF.

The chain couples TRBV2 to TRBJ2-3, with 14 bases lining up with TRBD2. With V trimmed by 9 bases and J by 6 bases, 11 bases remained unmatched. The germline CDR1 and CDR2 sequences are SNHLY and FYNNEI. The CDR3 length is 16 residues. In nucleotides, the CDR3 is TGTGCCAGTATTCCCGGGACTAGCGGGAGAGTGGATACGCAGTATTTT. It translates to CASIPGTSGRVDTQYF.

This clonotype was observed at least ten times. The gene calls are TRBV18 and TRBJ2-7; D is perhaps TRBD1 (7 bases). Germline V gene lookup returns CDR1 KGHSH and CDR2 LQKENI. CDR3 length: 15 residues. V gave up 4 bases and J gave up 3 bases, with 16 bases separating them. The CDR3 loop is CASSRMTGRNYEQYF. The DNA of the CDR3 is TGTGCCAGCTCACGAATGACAGGGAGGAACTACGAGCAGTACTTC.

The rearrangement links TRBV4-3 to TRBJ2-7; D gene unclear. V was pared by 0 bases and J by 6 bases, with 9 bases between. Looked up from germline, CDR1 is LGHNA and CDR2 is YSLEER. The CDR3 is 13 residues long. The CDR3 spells CASSQDRLGEQYF. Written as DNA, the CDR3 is TGCGCCAGCAGCCAAGATCGGCTAGGCGAGCAGTACTTC.

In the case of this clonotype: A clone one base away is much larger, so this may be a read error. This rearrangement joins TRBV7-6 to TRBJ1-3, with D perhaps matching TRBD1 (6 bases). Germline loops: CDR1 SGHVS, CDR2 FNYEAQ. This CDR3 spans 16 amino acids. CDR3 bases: TGTGCCAGCAGCTTAGCTGAGGGGGTCTCTGGAAACACCATACATTTT. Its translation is CASSLAEGVSGNTIHF.

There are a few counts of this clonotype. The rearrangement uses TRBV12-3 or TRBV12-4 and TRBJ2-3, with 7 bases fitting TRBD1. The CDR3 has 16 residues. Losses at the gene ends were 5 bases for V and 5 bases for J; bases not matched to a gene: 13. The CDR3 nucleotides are TGTGCCAGCAGTCGGTCCAGGGGGTTGGATGGAGATACGCAGTATTTT. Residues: CASSRSRGLDGDTQYF.

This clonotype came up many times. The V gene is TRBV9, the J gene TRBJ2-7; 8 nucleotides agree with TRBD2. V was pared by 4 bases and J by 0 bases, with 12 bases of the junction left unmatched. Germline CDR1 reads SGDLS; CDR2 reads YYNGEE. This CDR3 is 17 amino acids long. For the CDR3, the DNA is TGTGCCAGCAGCCGACAAGCGGGGGAATTAAGCTCCTACGAGCAGTACTTC. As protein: CASSRQAGELSSYEQYF.

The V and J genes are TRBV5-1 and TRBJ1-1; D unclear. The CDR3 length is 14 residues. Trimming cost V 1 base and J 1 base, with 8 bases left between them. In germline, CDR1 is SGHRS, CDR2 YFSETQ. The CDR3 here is CASSLYPGNTEAFF. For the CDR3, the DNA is TGCGCCAGCAGCTTGTATCCAGGGAACACTGAAGCTTTCTTT.

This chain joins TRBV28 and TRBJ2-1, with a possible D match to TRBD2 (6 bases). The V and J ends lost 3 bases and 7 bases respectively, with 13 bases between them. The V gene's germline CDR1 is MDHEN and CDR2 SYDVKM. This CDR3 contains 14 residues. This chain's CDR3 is CASSFWRAGNEQFF. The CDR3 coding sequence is TGTGCCAGCAGTTTCTGGAGGGCAGGGAATGAGCAGTTCTTC.

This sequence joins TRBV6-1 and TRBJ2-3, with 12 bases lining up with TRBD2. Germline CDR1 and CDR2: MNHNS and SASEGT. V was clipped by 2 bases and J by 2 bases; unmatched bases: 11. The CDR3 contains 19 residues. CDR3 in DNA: TGTGCCAGCAGTGAATTATTGACTAGCGGGAGAATGGCCACAGATACGCAGTATTTT. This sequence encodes CASSELLTSGRMATDTQYF.

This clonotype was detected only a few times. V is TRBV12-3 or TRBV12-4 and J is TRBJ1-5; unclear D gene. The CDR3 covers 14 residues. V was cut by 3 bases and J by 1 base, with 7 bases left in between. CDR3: CASSFGRSNQPQHF. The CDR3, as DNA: TGTGCCAGCAGTTTTGGAAGGAGCAATCAGCCCCAGCATTTT.

CDR3 nucleotides: TGTGCCAGCAGTTTAGTTTTCTCAGCGGATAGGACAGATACGCAGTATTTT. Residues: CASSLVFSADRTDTQYF. The chain combines TRBV12-3 or TRBV12-4 with TRBJ2-3, with D perhaps TRBD2 (5 bases). The V end was cut by 1 base, the J end by 3 bases, with 17 bases between. The CDR3 runs 17 residues.

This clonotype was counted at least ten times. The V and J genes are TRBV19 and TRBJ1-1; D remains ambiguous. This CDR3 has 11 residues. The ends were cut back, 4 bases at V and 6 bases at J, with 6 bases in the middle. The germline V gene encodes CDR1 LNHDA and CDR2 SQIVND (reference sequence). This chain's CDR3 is CASSSNAEAFF. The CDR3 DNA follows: TGTGCCAGTAGTAGCAACGCTGAAGCTTTCTTT.

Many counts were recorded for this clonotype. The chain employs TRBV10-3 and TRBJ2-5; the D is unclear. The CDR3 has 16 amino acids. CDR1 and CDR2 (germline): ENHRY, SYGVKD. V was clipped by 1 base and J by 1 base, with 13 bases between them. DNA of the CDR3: TGTGCCATCAGTGAGTTCAAACACGAGGTCCAAGAGACCCAGTACTTC. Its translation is CAISEFKHEVQETQYF.

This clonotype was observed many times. For the CDR3, the DNA is TGTGCCAGCAGCAGGGACAGGGGGTTGACTGAAGCTTTCTTT. It yields the protein CASSRDRGLTEAFF. The chain is built from TRBV5-6 and TRBJ1-1, with 11 bases lining up with TRBD1. The CDR3 is made up of 14 amino acids. Germline V CDR1 and CDR2: SGHDT, YYEEEE. V lost 4 bases to trimming and J lost 5 bases; unmatched junction nucleotides: 4.

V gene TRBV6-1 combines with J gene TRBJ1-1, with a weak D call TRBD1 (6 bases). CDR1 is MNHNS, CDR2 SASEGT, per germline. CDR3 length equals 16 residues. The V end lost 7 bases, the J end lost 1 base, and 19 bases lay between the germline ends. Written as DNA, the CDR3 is TGTGCCAGCACTACCAGAGGGGGACACCCGAACACTGAAGCTTTCTTT. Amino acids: CASTTRGGHPNTEAFF.